The clone carrying this TCR beta chain appeared many times. Its antigen is unidentified. These data are taken from a study of identical twins. The study, taken as a whole, reports: The study found weaker excess twin sharing in beta out-of-frame sequences.

Unique molecular identifiers were present on cDNA, and template switching added a universal primer site. MiXCR was run by TCRdb on the 5' RACE reads, yielding one entry per CDR3 protein. The data contain 700,000 to 950,000 distinct CDR3 sequences, approximately 13% of them seen just once; the ten biggest clones take up around 1.5%. V lost 4 bases and J lost 4, with 14 bases in between. The CDR3 is 14 residues long. Per the germline V gene, CDR1 is SGHRS and CDR2 is YFSETQ. These data were also filed under a second study, of yellow fever vaccine responses in identical twins.

The receptor was isolated from a woman aged 18 to 35 in good health. The rearrangement joins TRBV5-1 to TRBJ2-5; possible D gene TRBD1, 6 bases. Sequenced sample: PBMCs. The CDR3 nucleotides are TGCGCCAGCAGCCACCCGACAGGTGGAGAGACCCAGTACTTC. Encoded protein: CASSHPTGGETQYF. Full variable domain (remainder filled in from reference TRBV5-1 and TRBJ2-5): KAGVTQTPRYLIKTRGQQVTLSCSPISGHRSVSWYQQTPGQGLQFLFEYFSETQRNKGNFPGRFSGRQFSNSRSEMNVSTLELGDSALYLCASSHPTGGETQYFGPGTRLLVL.